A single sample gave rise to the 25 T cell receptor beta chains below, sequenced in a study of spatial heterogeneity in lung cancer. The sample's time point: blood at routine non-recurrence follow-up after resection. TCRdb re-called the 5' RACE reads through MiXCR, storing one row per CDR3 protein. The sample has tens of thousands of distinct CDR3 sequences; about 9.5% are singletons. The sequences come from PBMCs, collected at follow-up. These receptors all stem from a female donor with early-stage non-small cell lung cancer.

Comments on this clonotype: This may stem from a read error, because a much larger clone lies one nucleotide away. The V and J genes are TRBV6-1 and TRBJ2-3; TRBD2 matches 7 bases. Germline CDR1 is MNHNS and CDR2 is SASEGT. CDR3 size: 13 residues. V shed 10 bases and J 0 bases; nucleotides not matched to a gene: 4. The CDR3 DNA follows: TGTGCCAACACTAGCGCGAGCACAGATACGCAGTATTTT. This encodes CANTSASTDTQYF.

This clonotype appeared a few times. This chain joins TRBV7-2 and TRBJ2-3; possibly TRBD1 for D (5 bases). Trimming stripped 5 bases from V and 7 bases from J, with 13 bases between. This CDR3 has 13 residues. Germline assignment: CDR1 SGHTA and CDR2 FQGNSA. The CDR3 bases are TGTGCCAGCAGCCCGCCGGCAGGGTATACGCAGTATTTT. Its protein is CASSPPAGYTQYF.

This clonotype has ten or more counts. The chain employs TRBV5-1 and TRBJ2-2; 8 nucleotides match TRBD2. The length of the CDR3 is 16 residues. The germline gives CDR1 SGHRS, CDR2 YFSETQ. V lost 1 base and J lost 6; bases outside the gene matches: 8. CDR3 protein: CASSLLVAGGAGELFF. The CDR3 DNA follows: TGCGCCAGCAGCTTGCTCGTGGCGGGAGGAGCCGGGGAGCTGTTTTTT.

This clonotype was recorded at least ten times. The CDR3 region is CASSHIWDEQYF. In DNA, the CDR3 is TGTGCCAGCAGCCACATTTGGGACGAGCAGTACTTC. This chain connects TRBV3-1 to TRBJ2-7; D is uncertain. CDR1 LGHDT and CDR2 YNNKEL come from the germline V gene (reference sequence). Trimming took 3 bases from V and 5 from J, leaving 8 bases between them. The CDR3 length is 12 residues.

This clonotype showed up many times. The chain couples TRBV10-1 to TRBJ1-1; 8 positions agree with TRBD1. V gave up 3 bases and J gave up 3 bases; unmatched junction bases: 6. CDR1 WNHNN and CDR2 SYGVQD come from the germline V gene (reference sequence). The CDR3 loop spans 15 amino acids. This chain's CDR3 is CASSESTTGDTEAFF. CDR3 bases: TGCGCCAGCAGTGAATCTACGACAGGGGACACTGAAGCTTTCTTT.

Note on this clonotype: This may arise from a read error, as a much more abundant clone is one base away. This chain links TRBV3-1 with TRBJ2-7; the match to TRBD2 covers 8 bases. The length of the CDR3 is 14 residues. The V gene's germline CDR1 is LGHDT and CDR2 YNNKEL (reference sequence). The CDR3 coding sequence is TGTGCCAGCAGCCAGAGCGGGAGCTCCAACGAGCAGTACTTC. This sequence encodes CASSQSGSSNEQYF.

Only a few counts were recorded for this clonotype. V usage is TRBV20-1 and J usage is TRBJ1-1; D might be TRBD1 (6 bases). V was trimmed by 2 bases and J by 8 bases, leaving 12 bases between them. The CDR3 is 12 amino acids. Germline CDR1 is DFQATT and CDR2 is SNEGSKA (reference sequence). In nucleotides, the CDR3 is TGCAGTGCTAGACGGGGGGCGGGAGAAGCTTTCTTT. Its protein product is CSARRGAGEAFF.

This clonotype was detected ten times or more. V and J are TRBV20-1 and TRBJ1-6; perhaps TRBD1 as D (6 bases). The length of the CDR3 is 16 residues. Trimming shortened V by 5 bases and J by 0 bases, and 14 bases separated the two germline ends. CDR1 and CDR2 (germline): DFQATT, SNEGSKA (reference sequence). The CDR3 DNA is TGCAGTGCTCCGGACAGCCTGGGCTCCTATAATTCACCCCTCCACTTT. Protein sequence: CSAPDSLGSYNSPLHF.

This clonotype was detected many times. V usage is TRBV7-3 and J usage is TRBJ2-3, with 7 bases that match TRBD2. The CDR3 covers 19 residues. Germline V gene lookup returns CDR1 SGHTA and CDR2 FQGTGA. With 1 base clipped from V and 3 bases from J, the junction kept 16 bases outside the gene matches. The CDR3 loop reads CASSLRGGREASLTDTQYF. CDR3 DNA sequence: TGTGCCAGCAGCTTAAGGGGCGGGAGAGAGGCATCTCTGACAGATACGCAGTATTTT.

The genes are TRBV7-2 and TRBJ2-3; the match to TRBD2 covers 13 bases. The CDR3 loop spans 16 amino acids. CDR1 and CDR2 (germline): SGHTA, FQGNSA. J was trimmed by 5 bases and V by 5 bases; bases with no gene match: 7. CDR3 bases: TGTGCCAGCAGCGAAAGGACTAGCGGGAGAGGAGATACGCAGTATTTT. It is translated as CASSERTSGRGDTQYF.

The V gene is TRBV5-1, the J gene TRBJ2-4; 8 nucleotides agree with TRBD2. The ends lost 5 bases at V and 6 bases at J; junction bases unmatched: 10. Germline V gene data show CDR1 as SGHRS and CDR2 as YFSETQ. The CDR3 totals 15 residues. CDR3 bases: TGCGCCAGCAGTCCCCTCCGGGAGGGCGGAAACATTCAGTACTTC. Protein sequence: CASSPLREGGNIQYF.

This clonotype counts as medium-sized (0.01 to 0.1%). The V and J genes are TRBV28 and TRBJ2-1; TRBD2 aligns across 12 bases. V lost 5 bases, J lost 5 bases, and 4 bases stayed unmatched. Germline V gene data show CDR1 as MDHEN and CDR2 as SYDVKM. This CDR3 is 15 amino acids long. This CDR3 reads CASSRTSGRNNEQFF. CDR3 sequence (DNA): TGTGCCAGCAGTCGCACTAGCGGGAGGAACAATGAGCAGTTCTTC.

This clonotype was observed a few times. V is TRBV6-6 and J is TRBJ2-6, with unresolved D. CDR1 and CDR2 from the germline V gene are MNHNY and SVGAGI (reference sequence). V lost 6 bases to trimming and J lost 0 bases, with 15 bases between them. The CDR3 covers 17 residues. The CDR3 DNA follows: TGTGCCAGCAGCCCCCGGAGACAAGACTCTGGGGCCAACGTCCTGACTTTC. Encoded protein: CASSPRRQDSGANVLTF.

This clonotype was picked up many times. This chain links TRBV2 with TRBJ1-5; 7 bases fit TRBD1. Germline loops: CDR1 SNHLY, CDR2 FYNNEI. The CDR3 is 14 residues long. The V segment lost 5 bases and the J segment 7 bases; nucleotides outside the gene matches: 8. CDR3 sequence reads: CASSLGGQTQPQHF. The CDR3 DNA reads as TGTGCCAGCAGTCTAGGGGGACAGACCCAGCCCCAGCATTTT. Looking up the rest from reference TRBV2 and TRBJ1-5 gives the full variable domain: EPEVTQTPSHQVTQMGQEVILRCVPISNHLYFYWYRQILGQKVEFLVSFYNNEISEKSEIFDDQFSVERPDGSNFTLKIRSTKLEDSAMYFCASSLGGQTQPQHFGDGTRLSIL.

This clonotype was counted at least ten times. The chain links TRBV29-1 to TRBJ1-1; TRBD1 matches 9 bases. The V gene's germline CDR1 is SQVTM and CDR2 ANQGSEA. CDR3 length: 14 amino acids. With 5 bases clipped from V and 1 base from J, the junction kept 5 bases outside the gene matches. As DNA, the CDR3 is TGCAGCGTTCGGACAGGGGAGGGGAACACTGAAGCTTTCTTT. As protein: CSVRTGEGNTEAFF.

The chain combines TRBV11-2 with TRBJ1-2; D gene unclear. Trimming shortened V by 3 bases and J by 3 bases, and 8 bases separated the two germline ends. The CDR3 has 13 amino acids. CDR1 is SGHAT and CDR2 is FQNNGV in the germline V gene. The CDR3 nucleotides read TGTGCCAGCAGCTTGTATGGGGACTATGGCTACACCTTC. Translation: CASSLYGDYGYTF.

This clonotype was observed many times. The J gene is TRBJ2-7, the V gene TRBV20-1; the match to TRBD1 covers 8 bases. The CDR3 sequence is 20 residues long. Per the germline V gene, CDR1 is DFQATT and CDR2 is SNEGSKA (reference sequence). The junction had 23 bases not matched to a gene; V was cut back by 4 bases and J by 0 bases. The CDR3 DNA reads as TGCAGTGCTATGGGGGCTACCGGGACAGGTTTCCAAGGGGACTCCTACGAGCAGTACTTC. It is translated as CSAMGATGTGFQGDSYEQYF.

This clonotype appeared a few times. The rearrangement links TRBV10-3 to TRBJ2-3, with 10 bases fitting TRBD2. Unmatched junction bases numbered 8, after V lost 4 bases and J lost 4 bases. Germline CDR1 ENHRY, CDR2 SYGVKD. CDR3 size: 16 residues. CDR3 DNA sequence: TGTGCCATCAGTGGGGTTAGCGGGAGGACCCCAGATACGCAGTATTTT. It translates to CAISGVSGRTPDTQYF.

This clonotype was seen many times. The CDR3 DNA reads as TGTGCCAGCCCCTCCCGGGCCGGGGAGCTGTTTTTT. Its protein is CASPSRAGELFF. This chain connects TRBV19 to TRBJ2-2; D gene unclear. The CDR3 is 12 residues long. Germline V gene sequence: CDR1 LNHDA, CDR2 SQIVND (reference sequence). Trimming pared 9 bases from V and 6 bases from J, leaving 11 bases between.

The CDR3 sequence: CASSIIRNLGRSDQPQHF. CDR3 nucleotide sequence: TGTGCCAGTAGTATAATCCGCAATCTTGGCCGCTCGGATCAGCCCCAGCATTTT. The rearrangement links TRBV19 to TRBJ1-5, with D hard to call. The CDR3 extends over 18 amino acids. V was shortened by 2 bases and J by 5 bases, with 22 bases between the two germline ends. Germline V gene sequence: CDR1 LNHDA, CDR2 SQIVND (reference sequence).

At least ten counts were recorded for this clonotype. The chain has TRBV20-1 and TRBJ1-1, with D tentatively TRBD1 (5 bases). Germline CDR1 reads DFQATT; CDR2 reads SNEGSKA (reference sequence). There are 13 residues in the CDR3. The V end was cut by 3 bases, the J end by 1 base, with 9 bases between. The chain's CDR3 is CSARGLPNTEAFF. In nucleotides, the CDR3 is TGCAGTGCTAGGGGACTCCCGAACACTGAAGCTTTCTTT.

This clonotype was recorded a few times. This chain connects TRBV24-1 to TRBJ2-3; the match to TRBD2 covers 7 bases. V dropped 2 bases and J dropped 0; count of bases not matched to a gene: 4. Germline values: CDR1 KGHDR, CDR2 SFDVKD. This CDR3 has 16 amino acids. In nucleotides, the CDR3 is TGTGCCACCAGTGATTGGAAGCGGGGAAGCACAGATACGCAGTATTTT. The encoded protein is CATSDWKRGSTDTQYF.

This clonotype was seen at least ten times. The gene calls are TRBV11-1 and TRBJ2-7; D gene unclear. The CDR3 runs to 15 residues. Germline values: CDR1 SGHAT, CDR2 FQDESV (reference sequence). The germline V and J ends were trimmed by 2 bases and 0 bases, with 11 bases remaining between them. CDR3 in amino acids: CASSLRSEYSYEQYF. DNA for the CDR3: TGTGCCAGCAGCTTAAGGTCAGAATACTCCTACGAGCAGTACTTC. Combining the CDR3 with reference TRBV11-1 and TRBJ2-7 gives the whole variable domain EAEVAQSPRYKITEKSQAVAFWCDPISGHATLYWYRQILGQGPELLVQFQDESVVDDSQLPKDRFSAERLKGVDSTLKIQPAELGDSAMYLCASSLRSEYSYEQYFGPGTRLTVT.

The CDR3 DNA follows: TGTGCCAGCAGTTCCACAGGGGGCTCCTATAATTCACCCCTCCACTTT. Translation: CASSSTGGSYNSPLHF. The V call is TRBV28, the J call TRBJ1-6; 8 positions match TRBD1. The CDR3 is made up of 16 amino acids. Germline V gene lookup returns CDR1 MDHEN and CDR2 SYDVKM. The ends lost 4 bases at V and 0 bases at J; junction bases unmatched: 2.

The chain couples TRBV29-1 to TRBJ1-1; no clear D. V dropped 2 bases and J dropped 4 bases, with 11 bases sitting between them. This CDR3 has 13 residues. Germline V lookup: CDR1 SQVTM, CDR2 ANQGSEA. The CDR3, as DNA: TGCAGCGTTGAACTTGGACGTGGCACTGAAGCTTTCTTT. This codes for CSVELGRGTEAFF.